The 20 T cell receptor beta chains given below trace back to one sample, sequenced in a study of blood T cell repertoires in COVID-19. Sequenced by immunoSEQ multiplex PCR; TCRdb stores in-frame clones only, minus some. The sample contains some 170,000 clones, 60% to 80% of which appear only once. Source material: peripheral blood. These receptors all stem from a woman in her seventies with acute or convalescent COVID-19.

The V gene is TRBV19, the J gene TRBJ1-4; D possibly corresponds to TRBD1 (6 bases). This CDR3 region has 13 residues. The V end was cut by 6 bases, the J end by 7 bases, with 12 bases between. Germline CDR1 is LNHDA and CDR2 is SQIVND (reference sequence). Here the CDR3 reads CASSPQGAEKLFF. CDR3 DNA sequence: TGTGCCAGTAGCCCACAGGGAGCTGAAAAACTGTTTTTT.

This clone was found a few times. The junction departs from the called germline gene at one end, perhaps through a read error. V is TRBV27 and J is TRBJ2-3; D perhaps matches TRBD2 (5 bases). Germline V CDR1 and CDR2: MNHEY, SMNVEV (reference sequence). CDR3 size: 14 residues. The DNA of the CDR3 is TGTGCCAGCCGTTTCCCCGGGGGCACAGATACGCAGTATTTT. This sequence encodes CASRFPGGTDTQYF.

The CDR3 DNA reads as TGTGCCAGCAGTTTTACCCGGAATTCACCCCTCCACTTT. It codes for CASSFTRNSPLHF. This chain links TRBV12-3 or TRBV12-4 with TRBJ1-6; D unclear. The V gene lost 3 bases and the J gene lost 7 bases, with 7 bases spanning the gap. The CDR3 is 13 amino acids.

The rearrangement joins TRBV7-8 to TRBJ2-5; the D is unclear. V dropped 5 bases and J dropped 10 bases, with 11 bases sitting between them. Germline CDR1 and CDR2: SGHVS and FQNEAQ. The CDR3 loop spans 11 amino acids. CDR3 DNA sequence: TGTGCCAGCAGCCCCCATCATGTCCAGTACTTC. It yields the protein CASSPHHVQYF.

This chain connects TRBV14 to TRBJ2-3, with 11 nucleotides matching TRBD2. CDR1 SGHDN and CDR2 FVKESK come from the germline V gene. The V segment lost 4 bases and the J segment 2 bases; nucleotides outside the gene matches: 8. The CDR3 is 17 residues long. In DNA, the CDR3 is TGTGCCAGCAGCCCGCTAAGACTAGCGGGGACCACAGATACGCAGTATTTT. Translated: CASSPLRLAGTTDTQYF. The full variable domain, with the rest looked up from reference TRBV14 and TRBJ2-3, is EAGVTQFPSHSVIEKGQTVTLRCDPISGHDNLYWYRRVMGKEIKFLLHFVKESKQDESGMPNNRFLAERTGGTYSTLKVQPAELEDSGVYFCASSPLRLAGTTDTQYFGPGTRLTVL.

This clone turned up a few times. The chain is built from TRBV25-1 and TRBJ2-1; the match to TRBD2 covers 8 bases. The CDR3 runs 14 residues. V lost 4 bases, J lost 8 bases, and 7 bases stayed unmatched. The germline V gene encodes CDR1 MGHDK and CDR2 SYGVNS. The CDR3 bases are TGTGCCAGCAGTGGGACTAGCACCGCCCATGAGCAGTTCTTC. Its protein is CASSGTSTAHEQFF.

The V and J genes are TRBV7-2 and TRBJ2-2; D is ambiguous. Germline V gene lookup returns CDR1 SGHTA and CDR2 FQGNSA. The germline V and J ends were trimmed by 1 base and 5 bases, with 8 bases remaining between them. The CDR3 totals 14 residues. Written as DNA, the CDR3 is TGTGCCAGCAGCTTAGAGTCCGGGACCGGGGAGCTGTTTTTT. Translated, it gives CASSLESGTGELFF.

This clone was seen once. The genes are TRBV6-2 or TRBV6-3 and TRBJ2-7; the match to TRBD2 covers 7 bases. Per germline, CDR1 MNHEY and CDR2 SVGEGT. This CDR3 is built from 14 residues. The V segment lost 4 bases and the J segment 4 bases; nucleotides outside the gene matches: 7. CDR3 nucleotides: TGTGCCAGCAGTTTAGCGGGTGTCGGGTACGAGCAGTACTTC. This translates into CASSLAGVGYEQYF.

This chain connects TRBV5-1 to TRBJ1-3, with 7 bases aligning to TRBD1. The V gene's germline CDR1 is SGHRS and CDR2 YFSETQ. The CDR3 totals 17 residues. The junction had 10 bases not matched to a gene; V was cut back by 3 bases and J by 1 base. CDR3 nucleotides: TGCGCCAGCAGCTCCCAAACAGGGGTTCTATCTGGAAACACCATATATTTT. As protein: CASSSQTGVLSGNTIYF.

The chain combines TRBV9 with TRBJ2-7; 7 nucleotides match TRBD2. V shed 1 base, J shed 3 bases, and the junction held 7 bases outside the gene matches. The CDR3 spans 15 residues. CDR1 and CDR2 (germline): SGDLS, YYNGEE. The CDR3 reads CASSVYGGSDYEQYF. The DNA for the CDR3 is TGTGCCAGCAGCGTATACGGCGGGAGCGACTACGAGCAGTACTTC.

Regarding this clone: One end of the junction varies from germline; a read error may be responsible. The chain joins TRBV19 to TRBJ1-5; no clear D gene. Germline CDR1 reads LNHDA; CDR2 reads SQIVND (reference sequence). The CDR3 extends over 14 amino acids. The chain's CDR3 is CASSIAGGNPPQHF. The CDR3 coding sequence is TGTGCCAGTAGTATAGCTGGAGGGAATCCGCCCCAGCATTTT.

V usage is TRBV2 and J usage is TRBJ1-2; possible D gene TRBD1, 5 bases. Germline V lookup: CDR1 SNHLY, CDR2 FYNNEI. The CDR3 contains 13 residues. Trimming pared 5 bases from V and 2 bases from J, leaving 9 bases between. This CDR3 is CASSTTGNYGYTF. The CDR3 bases are TGTGCCAGCAGTACAACAGGAAACTATGGCTACACCTTC.

The gene calls are TRBV28 and TRBJ1-5; no reliable D call. Germline-derived CDR1 and CDR2 are MDHEN and SYDVKM. Trimming took off 5 bases at V and 2 bases at J, with 19 bases between the two ends. This CDR3 comprises 17 residues. The chain's CDR3 is CASSPLTPSEGNQPQHF. The DNA of the CDR3 is TGTGCCAGCAGTCCGTTGACACCCTCCGAAGGCAATCAGCCCCAGCATTTT.

The rearrangement links TRBV5-1 to TRBJ1-4; 7 nucleotides align to TRBD1. CDR3 length: 16 amino acids. V dropped 2 bases and J dropped 4; count of bases not matched to a gene: 8. The germline gives CDR1 SGHRS, CDR2 YFSETQ. The CDR3 DNA reads TGCGCCAGCAGCTTTGGCCAGGGGGGCCATAATGAAAAACTGTTTTTT. Translated, it gives CASSFGQGGHNEKLFF.

The gene calls are TRBV6-5 and TRBJ2-7, with 11 nucleotides matching TRBD2. The CDR3 is made up of 13 amino acids. Germline values: CDR1 MNHEY, CDR2 SVGAGI. Losses at the gene ends were 8 bases for V and 7 bases for J; bases not matched to a gene: 7. CDR3 sequence (DNA): TGTGCCAGCGAACTAGCGGGAGCGCGAGAGCAGTACTTC. Its protein is CASELAGAREQYF.

The chain uses TRBV5-4 and TRBJ2-7, with 13 bases matching TRBD2. The germline V gene has CDR1 SGHNT and CDR2 YYREEE (reference sequence). CDR3 length: 16 amino acids. V lost 4 bases to trimming and J lost 4 bases; unmatched junction nucleotides: 8. The CDR3 DNA reads TGTGCCAGCAGCCCGGGACTAGCGGGAAGAGTTTACGAGCAGTACTTC. Its protein is CASSPGLAGRVYEQYF.

The V gene is TRBV6-5, the J gene TRBJ1-2; 11 nucleotides agree with TRBD1. Losses at the gene ends were 6 bases for V and 6 bases for J; bases not matched to a gene: 9. This CDR3 contains 15 residues. CDR1 and CDR2 (germline): MNHEY, SVGAGI. CDR3 sequence reads: CASSDPDRGRNGYTF. The CDR3 nucleotides are TGTGCCAGCAGCGACCCGGACAGGGGGCGGAATGGCTACACCTTC.

The rearrangement uses TRBV24-1 and TRBJ2-7; D is possibly TRBD2 (6 bases). The germline CDR1 and CDR2 sequences are KGHDR and SFDVKD. The CDR3 has 19 amino acids. Trimming left V 0 bases short and J 4 bases short, with 24 bases between. This chain's CDR3 is CATSDLKVDAGTDLYEQYF. The CDR3 region has the DNA TGTGCCACCAGTGATTTGAAAGTTGACGCCGGGACTGACTTATACGAGCAGTACTTC.

This chain joins TRBV11-3 and TRBJ2-1, with unresolved D. Germline assignment: CDR1 SGHNT and CDR2 YENEEA. V lost 1 base and J lost 9, with 7 bases in between. The CDR3 has 12 amino acids. CDR3 in DNA: TGTGCCAGCAGCTTAGCGATCGGTGAGCAGTTCTTC. It encodes CASSLAIGEQFF. The variable domain in full, completed from reference TRBV11-3 and TRBJ2-1, reads EAGVVQSPRYKIIEKKQPVAFWCNPISGHNTLYWYLQNLGQGPELLIRYENEEAVDDSQLPKDRFSAERLKGVDSTLKIQPAELGDSAVYLCASSLAIGEQFFGPGTRLTVL.

V gene TRBV9 combines with J gene TRBJ2-1, with TRBD2 as a possible D gene (6 bases). With 4 bases removed from V and 4 bases from J, the gap between germline ends came to 15 bases. The CDR3 is made up of 15 amino acids. Germline CDR1 SGDLS, CDR2 YYNGEE. The CDR3 bases are TGTGCCAGCAGCCCAGGCGGGACGTTGTACAATGAGCAGTTCTTC. Translated, it gives CASSPGGTLYNEQFF.